The clone carrying this TCR beta chain turned up a few times. The data derive from a study of response to subunit inactivated influenza vaccine. Germline V gene data show CDR1 as SGHAT and CDR2 as FQNNGV. The length of the CDR3 is 17 residues. Germline trimming cut 5 bases from V and 5 bases from J; bases unmatched to any gene: 12. TCRdb processed the RT-PCR reads anew with MiXCR; each CDR3 protein has one entry. The sample holds roughly 700,000 distinct CDR3 sequences; 14% are singletons and the top ten take around 6.5%. The material sequenced was PBMCs from blood, taken approximately 15 days before vaccination. This sequence was found in a man aged 50 or older who received an inactivated influenza vaccine. The chain is built from TRBV11-2 and TRBJ2-1; 10 bases are a match to TRBD2. The CDR3 sequence is CASSQGGRTSGNNEQFF. The CDR3 nucleotides read TGTGCCAGCAGCCAAGGAGGTCGGACTAGCGGAAACAATGAGCAGTTCTTC.